These 28 T cell receptor beta chains were sequenced from one sample in a study of beta chain features in type 1 diabetes. The whole isolated RNA underwent reverse transcription, so sequencing captured expressed TCRB transcripts. TCRdb's table, derived via immunoSEQ multiplex PCR, lists solely in-frame clones and lacks some. The sample includes fewer than 500,000 clones, about 15% of them seen just once. The material sequenced was naive CD4+ T cells from blood. These receptors were collected from a man aged 25 to 40 in good health.

This clone was seen only a few times. This chain connects TRBV6-5 to TRBJ2-3; no definite D call. This CDR3 has 12 amino acids. The V end lost 4 bases, the J end lost 5 bases, and 7 bases lay between the germline ends. Germline V lookup: CDR1 MNHEY, CDR2 SVGAGI. CDR3 loop: CASSSTRDTQYF. The CDR3 DNA sequence: TGTGCCAGCAGTTCCACGAGAGATACGCAGTATTTT.

This clone was seen a few times. The chain links TRBV29-1 to TRBJ1-3; D is uncertain. This CDR3 has 13 amino acids. V lost 7 bases, J lost 8 bases, and 18 bases lay in between. Germline V gene data show CDR1 as SQVTM and CDR2 as ANQGSEA. Here the CDR3 DNA reads TGCAGCGCCTTCCTGACCGGCGGGGACACCATATATTTT. It is translated as CSAFLTGGDTIYF.

The V call is TRBV5-6, the J call TRBJ2-1; 8 bases are a match to TRBD1. Trimming cost V 5 bases and J 3 bases; bases outside gene matches: 7. The germline V gene has CDR1 SGHDT and CDR2 YYEEEE. This CDR3 has 15 amino acids. The CDR3 region has the DNA TGTGCCAGCAGTAGAGGACAGGGCCTCTACAATGAGCAGTTCTTC. Translated, it gives CASSRGQGLYNEQFF.

Comments on this clone: The junction departs from the called germline gene at one end, perhaps through a read error. The chain recombines TRBV9 with TRBJ2-5; no firm D call. This CDR3 is built from 13 residues. Germline V gene sequence: CDR1 SGDLS, CDR2 YYNGEE. CDR3 sequence: CASSVSTQETQYF. The CDR3 region has the DNA TGTGCCAGCAGCGTATCGACCCAAGAAACCCAGTACTTC.

The J gene is TRBJ2-1, the V gene TRBV25-1, with D hard to call. V dropped 2 bases and J dropped 9 bases, with 8 bases sitting between them. Germline CDR1 reads MGHDK; CDR2 reads SYGVNS. The CDR3 totals 12 residues. The CDR3 DNA follows: TGTGCCAGCAGTGAAACTATGAGTGAGCAGTTCTTC. Translation gives CASSETMSEQFF.

This clone showed up just a few times. The rearrangement joins TRBV7-2 to TRBJ2-7; D not certain. Germline assignment: CDR1 SGHTA and CDR2 FQGNSA. The CDR3 extends over 15 amino acids. Trimming took 1 base from V and 5 from J, leaving 15 bases between them. The CDR3: CASSLEVSSAHEQYF. The DNA for the CDR3 is TGTGCCAGCAGCTTAGAAGTCTCATCAGCTCACGAGCAGTACTTC.

The chain recombines TRBV21-1 with TRBJ2-7; TRBD1 was called by the table and not checked on the DNA. TRBV21-1 is a documented pseudogene. CDR3 length equals 9 residues. For the CDR3, the DNA is TGTGCCAGCGGCCAAGTGGGCCCCGTC. This encodes CASGQVGPV.

V is TRBV5-4 and J is TRBJ2-3; the match to TRBD2 covers 8 bases. Trimming at V came to 0 bases and at J to 4 bases, leaving 10 bases not matched to a gene. Germline values: CDR1 SGHNT, CDR2 YYREEE (reference sequence). The CDR3 covers 17 residues. CDR3 sequence reads: CASSLDAGGASSDTQYF. CDR3 in DNA: TGTGCCAGCAGCTTGGATGCCGGGGGGGCCTCTTCAGATACGCAGTATTTT.

V and J are TRBV4-3 and TRBJ2-6; 8 nucleotides line up with TRBD1. From germline, CDR1 is LGHNA and CDR2 YSLEER. This CDR3 comprises 21 residues. V dropped 1 base and J dropped 0; count of bases not matched to a gene: 14. The CDR3 here is CASSQVWARQGAISGANVLTF. The CDR3 coding sequence is TGCGCCAGCAGCCAAGTATGGGCCCGTCAGGGGGCCATCTCTGGGGCCAACGTCCTGACTTTC.

This clone came up a few times. The gene calls are TRBV4-3 and TRBJ1-1, with D perhaps TRBD1 (5 bases). This CDR3 comprises 14 residues. CDR1 is LGHNA, CDR2 YSLEER, per germline. The V gene lost 4 bases and the J gene lost 0 bases, with 9 bases spanning the gap. In DNA form, the CDR3 reads TGCGCCAGCAGCCTGGACAATATGAACACTGAAGCTTTCTTT. It codes for CASSLDNMNTEAFF.

V usage is TRBV13 and J usage is TRBJ2-3, with TRBD2 matching over 9 bases. Germline CDR1 PRHDT, CDR2 FYEKMQ (reference sequence). Losses at the gene ends were 1 base for V and 7 bases for J; bases not matched to a gene: 9. The CDR3 extends over 16 amino acids. DNA for the CDR3: TGTGCCAGCAGCTTAGTTTGGCGGGGGGGCTTAAATACGCAGTATTTT. Residues: CASSLVWRGGLNTQYF.

This clone has just a few counts. The J gene is TRBJ2-3, the V gene TRBV9; 10 positions match TRBD2. The CDR3 covers 17 residues. Germline CDR1 and CDR2: SGDLS and YYNGEE. V was pared by 0 bases and J by 2 bases, with 6 bases of the junction left unmatched. This CDR3 is CASSVARLAGATDTQYF. CDR3 DNA: TGTGCCAGCAGCGTAGCTCGGCTAGCGGGGGCCACAGATACGCAGTATTTT.

This clone came up a few times. The CDR3 DNA follows: TGTGCCACCGCGACCCTCCCCAACTACGAGCAGTACTTC. Translating gives CATATLPNYEQYF. The V and J genes are TRBV10-3 and TRBJ2-7, with no clear D. CDR1 and CDR2 (germline): ENHRY, SYGVKD. The CDR3 runs 13 residues. The ends were cut back, 10 bases at V and 3 bases at J, with 16 bases in the middle.

This clone was observed a handful of times. The rearrangement joins TRBV20-1 to TRBJ2-3; no clear D. V lost 4 bases, J lost 8 bases, and 10 bases lay in between. CDR3 length: 11 residues. Germline CDR1 is DFQATT and CDR2 is SNEGSKA (reference sequence). CDR3 coding DNA: TGCAGTGCTACCTCTCCCGGTACGCAGTATTTT. This codes for CSATSPGTQYF.

The gene calls are TRBV10-3 and TRBJ2-7; D call uncertain. V was trimmed by 5 bases and J by 0 bases, leaving 8 bases between them. This CDR3 spans 13 amino acids. The germline CDR1 and CDR2 sequences are ENHRY and SYGVKD. CDR3 amino acids: CAISLSSSYEQYF. In DNA, the CDR3 is TGTGCCATCAGTCTCAGCAGCTCCTACGAGCAGTACTTC.

This chain links TRBV30 with TRBJ2-3; 13 nucleotides match TRBD2. J gave up 9 bases and V 6 bases, and 9 bases lay outside the gene matches. The germline gives CDR1 GTSNPN, CDR2 SVGIG (reference sequence). There are 14 residues in the CDR3. The CDR3 reads CACRTSGSVGTQYF. CDR3 DNA: TGTGCCTGCCGGACTAGCGGGAGCGTCGGCACGCAGTATTTT. Full variable domain (outside the CDR3, taken from reference TRBV30 and TRBJ2-3): SQTIHQWPATLVQPVGSPLSLECTVEGTSNPNLYWYRQAAGRGLQLLFYSVGIGQISSEVPQNLSASRPQDRQFILSSKKLLLSDSGFYLCACRTSGSVGTQYFGPGTRLTVL.

This clone has a handful of counts. The V and J genes are TRBV7-9 and TRBJ2-3, with 7 positions matching TRBD2. V was clipped by 5 bases and J by 1 base; unmatched bases: 6. This CDR3 has 15 residues. Germline V gene sequence: CDR1 SEHNR, CDR2 FQNEAQ (reference sequence). CDR3 sequence reads: CASSIGDYRTDTQYF. The CDR3 DNA reads as TGTGCCAGCAGCATCGGGGACTATCGCACAGATACGCAGTATTTT.

This clone has only a few counts. The rearrangement links TRBV7-2 to TRBJ1-5; 7 positions match TRBD1. V gave up 4 bases and J gave up 4 bases; unmatched junction bases: 7. The germline V gene encodes CDR1 SGHTA and CDR2 FQGNSA. The length of the CDR3 is 15 residues. CDR3: CASSSQTGQNQPQHF. CDR3 coding DNA: TGTGCCAGCAGCTCCCAGACAGGGCAAAATCAGCCCCAGCATTTT.

This clone has only a few counts. The J gene is TRBJ1-4, the V gene TRBV9; the D gene is possibly TRBD1 (5 bases). The CDR3 length is 15 residues. CDR1 and CDR2 (germline): SGDLS, YYNGEE. Trimming stripped 4 bases from V and 7 bases from J, with 17 bases between. The CDR3 is CASSTSGEGTEKLFF. DNA of the CDR3: TGTGCCAGCAGCACTTCTGGCGAGGGGACTGAAAAACTGTTTTTT.

This clone was recorded a few times. The rearrangement joins TRBV30 to TRBJ1-1; D not certain. Between the trimmed V and J ends, which lost 5 bases and 10 bases, there was a span of 11 bases. This CDR3 has 10 residues. Germline V gene data show CDR1 as GTSNPN and CDR2 as SVGIG (reference sequence). CDR3 sequence reads: CAWGRFGAFF. CDR3 nucleotides: TGTGCCTGGGGGCGCTTTGGAGCTTTCTTT.

The table lists this clone with a few counts. J is TRBJ2-4 and V is TRBV27; possibly TRBD1 or TRBD2 for D (5 bases each). The CDR3 runs to 18 residues. V lost 0 bases and J lost 2, with 17 bases in between. Germline V gene lookup returns CDR1 MNHEY and CDR2 SMNVEV (reference sequence). Here the CDR3 DNA reads TGTGCCAGCAGTTTATCGACCCCGTACGGGGCGACCAAAAACATTCAGTACTTC. Its translation is CASSLSTPYGATKNIQYF.

This chain joins TRBV2 and TRBJ1-1; D unclear. The CDR3 length is 15 residues. Trimming shortened V by 6 bases and J by 5 bases, and 19 bases separated the two germline ends. Germline V gene sequence: CDR1 SNHLY, CDR2 FYNNEI. For the CDR3, the DNA is TGTGCCAGCAGGGCCCCGCGGAGGGCCGTAACTGAAGCTTTCTTT. Translating gives CASRAPRRAVTEAFF.

This rearrangement joins TRBV29-1 to TRBJ2-1; no reliable D call. V dropped 7 bases and J dropped 3 bases, with 10 bases sitting between them. CDR3 size: 12 residues. The germline gives CDR1 SQVTM, CDR2 ANQGSEA. The CDR3 region has the DNA TGCAGCGCGGACGGAAACTACAATGAGCAGTTCTTC. It is translated as CSADGNYNEQFF.

The chain uses TRBV29-1 and TRBJ2-7, with TRBD2 as a possible D gene (6 bases). Germline V gives CDR1 SQVTM, CDR2 ANQGSEA. CDR3 size: 13 residues. Between the trimmed V and J ends, which lost 6 bases and 7 bases, there was a span of 19 bases. The CDR3 here is CSVARDSLGEQYV. The CDR3 DNA reads TGCAGCGTGGCGCGGGATTCGCTGGGGGAGCAGTACGTC.

The chain employs TRBV5-4 and TRBJ2-5; D perhaps matches TRBD1 (6 bases). Germline-derived CDR1 and CDR2 are SGHNT and YYREEE (reference sequence). The CDR3 has 14 amino acids. V dropped 5 bases and J dropped 5 bases, with 16 bases sitting between them. The DNA of the CDR3 is TGTGCCAGCAGTCATCGACAGGTTGACGAGACCCAGTACTTC. This translates into CASSHRQVDETQYF.

This clone was detected only a few times. This chain uses TRBV7-9 with TRBJ2-1; 10 bases are a match to TRBD2. V shed 3 bases and J 0 bases; nucleotides not matched to a gene: 8. This CDR3 comprises 18 residues. Germline V gives CDR1 SEHNR, CDR2 FQNEAQ (reference sequence). CDR3 region: CASSFSGTSVSSYNEQFF. Here the CDR3 DNA reads TGTGCCAGCAGCTTCTCCGGGACTAGCGTTAGCTCCTACAATGAGCAGTTCTTC.

The chain couples TRBV19 to TRBJ2-1; D is possibly TRBD2 (5 bases). The CDR3 has 12 residues. CDR1 and CDR2 from the germline V gene are LNHDA and SQIVND (reference sequence). Trimming removed 11 bases from V and 14 bases from J, with 22 bases in between. The CDR3 protein is CAVKSLTGKEFF. CDR3 bases: TGTGCCGTAAAGTCCCTAACGGGGAAAGAGTTCTTC.

This clone showed up just a few times. This chain links TRBV7-2 with TRBJ2-5, with TRBD2 matching over 9 bases. Germline values: CDR1 SGHTA, CDR2 FQGNSA. V lost 4 bases, J lost 3 bases, and 9 bases stayed unmatched. This CDR3 is built from 16 residues. The CDR3: CASSWESGGYEETQYF. CDR3 nucleotides: TGTGCCAGCAGCTGGGAGAGCGGGGGGTACGAAGAGACCCAGTACTTC.